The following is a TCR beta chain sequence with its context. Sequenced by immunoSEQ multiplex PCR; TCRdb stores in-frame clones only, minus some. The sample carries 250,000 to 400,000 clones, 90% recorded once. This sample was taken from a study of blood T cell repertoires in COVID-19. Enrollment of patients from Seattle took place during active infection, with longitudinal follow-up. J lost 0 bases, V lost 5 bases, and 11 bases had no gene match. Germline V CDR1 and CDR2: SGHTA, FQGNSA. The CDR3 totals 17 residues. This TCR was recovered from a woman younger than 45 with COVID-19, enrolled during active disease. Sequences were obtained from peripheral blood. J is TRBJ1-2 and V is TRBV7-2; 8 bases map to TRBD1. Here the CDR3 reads CASSPISTGQANYGYTF. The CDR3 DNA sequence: TGTGCCAGCAGCCCTATTTCGACGGGACAGGCTAACTATGGCTACACCTTC.